This T cell receptor beta chain emerged from a study of blood T cell repertoires in COVID-19. Study at large: Spain, Italy and the United States supplied samples that represented acute and convalescent COVID-19.

Source study methods: Amplification from reference gene primers served as the basis for estimated nucleated cell counts. Data came from immunoSEQ multiplex PCR; TCRdb stores just in-frame clones and leaves some out. V, J and clone size derive from that table, while D and trimming were established from the DNA sequence. This table has fewer than 65,000 clones, approximately 90% appearing once. V dropped 0 bases and J dropped 0 bases, with 5 bases sitting between them. The length of the CDR3 is 15 residues. CDR1 and CDR2 (germline): LNHNV, YYDKDF (reference sequence). Sequencing input: peripheral blood. The J gene is TRBJ2-2, the V gene TRBV15; D uncertain. The sequence came from an elderly woman with acute or convalescent COVID-19. Written as DNA, the CDR3 is TGTGCCACCAGCAGAGATTTAGCGAACACCGGGGAGCTGTTTTTT. Translated: CATSRDLANTGELFF.